This entry describes one T cell receptor beta chain. Its matching antigen is unknown. The sample originates from a study of spatial heterogeneity in lung cancer. Overall study: Beta-chain sequences were consistently detected more often than alpha-chain sequences. An average of more than ten raw reads was observed per unique TCR and UMI combination.

From the 5' RACE reads, TCRdb called clonotypes with MiXCR, one entry per CDR3 protein. Of tens of thousands of distinct CDR3 sequences detected, 9.5% to 15% appear once; the ten largest clones hold over 40%. Study-level findings and limits: Ubiquitous expanded tumor TCRs were observed in blood more at resection than follow-up.

Regarding time point: sample taken at primary tumor resection. From tumor, nontumor lung or frozen PBMC, whole RNA was taken unsorted for sequencing. There were around 72 donors, all of them untreated patients with early-stage non-small cell lung cancer. Germline loops: CDR1 ENHRY, CDR2 SYGVKD. The CDR3 sequence is 15 residues long. Between the trimmed V and J ends, which lost 8 bases and 3 bases, there was a span of 20 bases. This sample comprised PBMCs, obtained at surgery. This TCR was sampled from a male donor with early-stage non-small cell lung cancer. The chain links TRBV10-3 to TRBJ2-7; a weak D match, TRBD1 (9 bases). For the CDR3, the DNA is TGTGCCATCTCGGGGGGGGACAGGGAGTACTACGAGCAGTACTTC. This gives the protein CAISGGDREYYEQYF.